A selection of T cell receptor beta chains follows, all from one sample in a study of T-cell reconstitution after alpha-beta-depleted transplantation in children. TCRdb used MiXCR to reprocess the PCR reads, holding one entry per CDR3 protein. The sample yields around 16,000 distinct CDR3 sequences, approximately 5.2% seen once. This specimen consisted of PBMCs, obtained before TCRalphabeta/CD19-depleted stem cell transplant. These receptors were collected from a boy aged 5 to 17 with acute lymphoblastic leukemia, due to receive a stem cell transplant. CDR3s include the opening cysteine and the closing phenylalanine or tryptophan. A D gene is named only where the DNA matches it firmly. Clone size is given for some rows only: seen once, a few or many times, or a class if the clone is expanded.

abundance	d_gene	j_gene	v_gene	CDR3nt	CDR3aa
many	-	TRBJ1-2	TRBV12-5	TGTGCTAGTGGTCTAAACTATGGCTACACCTTC	CASGLNYGYTF
many	-	TRBJ1-1	TRBV5-4	TGTGCCGGCCGGCAGGATTTGAACACTGAAGCTTTCTTT	CAGRQDLNTEAFF
many	-	TRBJ1-2	TRBV10-2	TGCGCCAGCCTCGGGCAGGATTGGTATGGCTACACCTTC	CASLGQDWYGYTF
many	-	TRBJ2-7	TRBV21-1	TGTGCCAGCAGCAAAAGTCTAGCGGGAAACTACGAGCAGTACTTC	CASSKSLAGNYEQYF
many	TRBD2	TRBJ2-1	TRBV6-5	TGTGCCAGCAGTTACGTCCCGGGACTAGAGGGTGAGCAGTTCTTC	CASSYVPGLEGEQFF
many	-	TRBJ2-5	TRBV11-2	TGTGCCAGCAGCTTATGGGGCGAGACCCAGTACTTC	CASSLWGETQYF
many	-	TRBJ1-4	TRBV11-2	TGTGCCAGCAGCCTAGGCGGTCTACCTGGGGATGAAAAACTGTTTTTT	CASSLGGLPGDEKLFF
many	-	TRBJ2-4	TRBV20-1	TGCAGTGCGTTAGGTGAAGCCAAAAACATTCAGTACTTC	CSALGEAKNIQYF
many	TRBD1	TRBJ1-5	TRBV20-1	TGCAGTGCTAGAGGTCCGGGACAGGGACCCTATAGCAATCAGCCCCAGCATTTT	CSARGPGQGPYSNQPQHF
-	TRBD1	TRBJ2-7	TRBV5-5	TGTGCCAGGAGCCCCCGGGACAGGGAATCCGAGCAGTACTTC	CARSPRDRESEQYF
many	-	TRBJ2-7	TRBV28	TGTGCCAGCAGCTCCAGACTAGTCTACGAGCAGTACTTC	CASSSRLVYEQYF
medium-sized	-	TRBJ2-3	TRBV20-1	TGCAGTGCTAGTGGTGGGGACGCAGATACGCAGTATTTT	CSASGGDADTQYF
many	-	TRBJ2-2	TRBV28	TGTGCCAGCAGTCTACCCGGGACGGAAGTTAACACCGGGGAGCTGTTTTTT	CASSLPGTEVNTGELFF
many	-	TRBJ2-3	TRBV7-2	TGTGCCAGCAGCCGTTGGGACCGGGGGACGTTGGGAGATACGCAGTATTTT	CASSRWDRGTLGDTQYF
-	TRBD1	TRBJ2-7	TRBV5-3	TGTGCCAGGGGCCCCCGGGACAGGGAATCCGAGCAGTACTTC	CARGPRDRESEQYF
many	-	TRBJ1-5	TRBV6-1	TGTGCCGTTAAACGGCGCCTAGGGCCCCAGCATTTT	CAVKRRLGPQHF
many	TRBD1	TRBJ1-4	TRBV20-1	TGCAGTGCCCCTTTGGGGACAGGGTTGATCGGTGAAAAACTGTTTTTT	CSAPLGTGLIGEKLFF
-	-	TRBJ2-5	TRBV5-6	TGTGCCAGGGGCTCCGTGGTCCTTCCAGAGACCCAGTACTTC	CARGSVVLPETQYF
many	TRBD2	TRBJ2-1	TRBV5-5	TGTGCCAGCAGCACAGCGCTAGCGGGAGGCCGGAGGAATGAGCAGTTCTTC	CASSTALAGGRRNEQFF
many	-	TRBJ2-2	TRBV4-1	TGCGCCAGCAGCCTACTCTACGGCAACACCGGGGAGCTGTTTTTT	CASSLLYGNTGELFF
medium-sized	TRBD2	TRBJ2-1	TRBV11-2	TGTGCCAGCAGCCCCAGACTAGCGGGTGAGCAGTTCTTC	CASSPRLAGEQFF
many	-	TRBJ1-5	TRBV30	TGTGCCTGGAGTGTACGCTTAGGGGACAATCAGCCCCAGCATTTT	CAWSVRLGDNQPQHF
many	-	TRBJ2-2	TRBV24-1	TGTGCCACCAGTCAAGATTGGGGGGACCGGGACGTCATCTGGTACACCGGGGAGCTGTTTTTT	CATSQDWGDRDVIWYTGELFF
many	TRBD2	TRBJ2-2	TRBV11-2	TGTGCCAGCAGCCCCGGGGGGACCACGACCACCGGGGAGCTGTTTTTT	CASSPGGTTTTGELFF
medium-sized	TRBD2	TRBJ2-1	TRBV5-1	TGCGCCAGCGTCTCGACTAGCGGGAGAGAGAATGAGCAGTTCTTC	CASVSTSGRENEQFF
many	-	TRBJ1-2	TRBV7-8	TGTGCCAGCAGCCCCCTTGGGGGGTTAGGTTCTAACTATGGCTACACCTTC	CASSPLGGLGSNYGYTF
many	-	TRBJ1-6	TRBV6-6	TGTGCCAGCAGTTCATGGTGGGGGGGCGGTTCACCCCTCCACTTT	CASSSWWGGGSPLHF
medium-sized	-	TRBJ2-2	TRBV5-1	TGCGCCAGCAGGGACTTTGGAGCCACCGGGGAGCTGTTTTTT	CASRDFGATGELFF
many	TRBD2	TRBJ2-1	TRBV3-1	TGTGCCAGCAGCCAAGTCCTAGCGGAATACAATGAGCAGTTCTTC	CASSQVLAEYNEQFF
many	-	TRBJ1-6	TRBV5-5	TGTGCCAGCAGACCTCAGGGCAACCAGGGGTCCTATAATTCACCCCTCCACTTT	CASRPQGNQGSYNSPLHF
-	-	TRBJ1-5	TRBV4-2	TGTGCCAGCAGCCCCGGGCTCCTCTGCGATCATCAGCCCCAGCATTTT	CASSPGLLCDHQPQHF
many	-	TRBJ2-1	TRBV6-1	TGTGCCAGCATGGGGGCATTCGTCCCCCCAACCTACAATGAGCAGTTCTTC	CASMGAFVPPTYNEQFF
many	TRBD1	TRBJ1-1	TRBV28	TGTGCCAGCTTGGACAGGGGGCGCGACACTGAAGCTTTCTTT	CASLDRGRDTEAFF
many	-	TRBJ1-2	TRBV6-5	TGTGCCAGCAGTAGGGCCCACCCCCCTTATGGCTACACCTTC	CASSRAHPPYGYTF
few	-	TRBJ2-3	TRBV13	TGTGCCAGCAGCCCCCCAATTCCACTAGATACGCAGTATTTT	CASSPPIPLDTQYF
-	TRBD1	TRBJ2-2	TRBV4-2	TGTGCCAGCAGCGGTTATCCGCGTAAGGGACAGACTTACACCGGGGAGCTGTTTTTT	CASSGYPRKGQTYTGELFF
many	-	TRBJ2-2	TRBV5-6	TGTGCCAGCAGCTTATCAGGGGAGGACACCGGGGAGCTGTTTTTT	CASSLSGEDTGELFF
few	TRBD2	TRBJ2-1	TRBV6-2/TRBV6-3	TGTGCCAGCAGTTACAGACTAGCGGGGGGGCCTAGTGAGCAGTTCTTC	CASSYRLAGGPSEQFF
many	TRBD1	TRBJ1-2	TRBV7-8	TGTGCCAGCAGCTCCCCAAGACTCGGACAGGGGGTTAACTATGGCTACACCTTC	CASSSPRLGQGVNYGYTF
many	-	TRBJ1-2	TRBV5-1	TGCGCCAGCAGCCTGAGTTGGGGATATGGCTACACCTTC	CASSLSWGYGYTF
medium-sized	-	TRBJ1-4	TRBV9	TGTGCCAGCGCGATGGGGCCCGCAACTAATGAAAAACTGTTTTTT	CASAMGPATNEKLFF
many	TRBD1	TRBJ1-6	TRBV28	TGTGCCAGCAGCCAGACAGGGAAAGGGGATTCACCCCTCCACTTT	CASSQTGKGDSPLHF
many	-	TRBJ1-3	TRBV4-1	TGCGCCAGCAGCCAAGAGTGGCTAGTGGGGGCGGCTGGAAACACCATATATTTT	CASSQEWLVGAAGNTIYF
many	TRBD2	TRBJ2-1	TRBV5-6	TGTGCCAGCAGCTTGTCTTTGGGGGAGGGGAATGAGCAGTTCTTC	CASSLSLGEGNEQFF
many	TRBD1	TRBJ1-5	TRBV12-3/TRBV12-4	TGTGCCAGCAGTTTCAGGACAGGGGGTTCGGGAAATCAGCCCCAGCATTTT	CASSFRTGGSGNQPQHF
many	-	TRBJ2-2	TRBV6-2/TRBV6-3	TGTGCCAGCAGTCCCCCACGCGTCACCGGGGAGCTGTTTTTT	CASSPPRVTGELFF
many	TRBD2	TRBJ2-1	TRBV7-6	TGTGCCAGCAGCCCCCAGGGCGGGGGGTACTACAATGAGCAGTTCTTC	CASSPQGGGYYNEQFF